Listed below are T cell receptor beta chains from one sample, sequenced in a study of cytomegalovirus exposure and HLA in healthy donors. The method was immunoSEQ multiplex PCR; TCRdb's version includes in-frame clones alone and lacks a portion of them. The data show more than 95,000 clones, with 83% seen just once and over 15% held by the top ten. The sample comprised PBMCs. The receptors originated from a man younger than 35 in good health and CMV-seropositive. CDR3s include the opening cysteine and the closing phenylalanine or tryptophan. The order of the fields is CDR3 protein, CDR3 DNA, J gene, D gene, clone size, V gene, CDR3 length. The D gene is left open where the match is weak. Clone size is stated in some rows and not others, as once, few, many or a class when expanded.

CDR3: CASSRRASGGEKLFF
DNA: TGTGCCAGCTCTCGGCGGGCATCCGGAGGCGAAAAACTGTTTTTT
J: TRBJ1-4
D: NA
size: few
V: TRBV5-6
length: 15

CDR3: CASSMGLAGGYEQYF
DNA: TGTGCCAGCAGCATGGGACTAGCGGGGGGCTACGAGCAGTACTTC
J: TRBJ2-7
D: TRBD2
size: NA
V: TRBV9
length: 15

CDR3: CSVAGTNYGYTF
DNA: TGCAGCGTCGCAGGAACCAACTATGGCTACACCTTC
J: TRBJ1-2
D: NA
size: once
V: TRBV29-1
length: 12

CDR3: CAIKDRETEAFF
DNA: TGTGCCATCAAGGACAGGGAAACTGAAGCTTTCTTT
J: TRBJ1-1
D: TRBD1
size: NA
V: TRBV10-3
length: 12

CDR3: CASSALTGSSNQPQHF
DNA: TGTGCCAGCAGTGCCCTGACAGGGAGTAGCAATCAGCCCCAGCATTTT
J: TRBJ1-5
D: TRBD1
size: NA
V: TRBV6-1
length: 16

CDR3: CASSLSGTFSYEQYF
DNA: TGTGCCAGCAGTTTAAGCGGGACTTTCTCCTACGAGCAGTACTTC
J: TRBJ2-7
D: TRBD2
size: NA
V: TRBV28
length: 15

CDR3: CASGSSGTSVHEQYF
DNA: TGTGCTAGTGGTTCCTCCGGGACTAGCGTCCACGAGCAGTACTTC
J: TRBJ2-7
D: TRBD2
size: NA
V: TRBV12-5
length: 15

CDR3: CASTDRRVSPLHF
DNA: TGTGCCAGCACGGACAGGCGGGTTTCACCCCTCCACTTT
J: TRBJ1-6
D: TRBD1
size: NA
V: TRBV19
length: 13

CDR3: CASSDEGTAIGSQHF
DNA: TGTGCCAGTAGTGACGAGGGGACAGCCATAGGGTCCCAGCATTTT
J: TRBJ1-5
D: TRBD1
size: NA
V: TRBV19
length: 15

CDR3: CASSVLSGTSNEKLFF
DNA: TGCGCCAGCAGCGTACTATCAGGGACATCTAATGAAAAACTGTTTTTT
J: TRBJ1-4
D: NA
size: NA
V: TRBV5-1
length: 16

CDR3: CASSGRRMNTEAFF
DNA: TGTGCCAGCAGTGGGAGAAGAATGAACACTGAAGCTTTCTTT
J: TRBJ1-1
D: NA
size: NA
V: TRBV6-4
length: 14

CDR3: CASRSSGGGIYNEQFF
DNA: TGTGCCAGCAGATCCTCGGGCGGGGGCATATACAATGAGCAGTTCTTC
J: TRBJ2-1
D: NA
size: once
V: TRBV11-2
length: 16

CDR3: CASSLGGLGYEQYF
DNA: TGTGCCAGCAGCTTAGGGGGCCTGGGGTACGAGCAGTACTTC
J: TRBJ2-7
D: NA
size: NA
V: TRBV7-3
length: 14

CDR3: CASSPSRDTDTQYF
DNA: TGTGCCAGCAGTCCCTCCAGGGACACAGATACGCAGTATTTT
J: TRBJ2-3
D: NA
size: NA
V: TRBV27
length: 14

CDR3: CASSPRGDSPLHF
DNA: TGTGCCAGCAGCCCTAGAGGTGATTCACCCCTCCACTTT
J: TRBJ1-6
D: NA
size: NA
V: TRBV7-9
length: 13

CDR3: CASSAKSRGDGYTF
DNA: TGTGCCAGCAGTGCTAAGTCCAGGGGGGACGGCTACACCTTC
J: TRBJ1-2
D: TRBD1
size: NA
V: TRBV2
length: 14

CDR3: CASSLAGGGRETQYF
DNA: TGTGCCAGCAGCCTCGCGGGGGGAGGAAGAGAGACCCAGTACTTC
J: TRBJ2-5
D: TRBD2
size: NA
V: TRBV13
length: 15

CDR3: CASSLRQGADTQYF
DNA: TGCGCCAGCAGCCTAAGACAGGGTGCAGATACGCAGTATTTT
J: TRBJ2-3
D: TRBD1
size: NA
V: TRBV5-1
length: 14

CDR3: CASSHEPSGGAPRSGELFF
DNA: TGTGCCAGCAGCCATGAACCTAGCGGGGGGGCGCCTAGGAGCGGGGAGCTGTTTTTT
J: TRBJ2-2
D: TRBD2
size: NA
V: TRBV4-2
length: 19

CDR3: CASSRDPRDRELYEQFF
DNA: TGTGCCAGCAGTAGAGACCCCCGGGACAGGGAATTGTATGAGCAGTTCTTC
J: TRBJ2-1
D: TRBD1
size: NA
V: TRBV27
length: 17

CDR3: CASSPSVGTSTDTQYF
DNA: TGTGCCAGCAGCCCAAGCGTAGGGACTAGCACAGATACGCAGTATTTT
J: TRBJ2-3
D: NA
size: NA
V: TRBV7-6
length: 16

CDR3: CASGLAGGYNEQFF
DNA: TGTGCCAGCGGGCTAGCGGGGGGTTACAATGAGCAGTTCTTC
J: TRBJ2-1
D: TRBD2
size: NA
V: TRBV27
length: 14

CDR3: CASHRNGQMNTEAFF
DNA: TGTGCCAGCCACCGAAATGGACAGATGAACACTGAAGCTTTCTTT
J: TRBJ1-1
D: NA
size: NA
V: TRBV9
length: 15

CDR3: CASSLVTDSNYGYTF
DNA: TGTGCCAGCAGCTTAGTGACGGACAGTAACTATGGCTACACCTTC
J: TRBJ1-2
D: NA
size: NA
V: TRBV7-2
length: 15

CDR3: CASSLDGESYGYTF
DNA: TGTGCCAGCAGCTTGGACGGGGAATCCTATGGCTACACCTTC
J: TRBJ1-2
D: NA
size: NA
V: TRBV7-3
length: 14

CDR3: CASRTLDRAYNEQFF
DNA: TGTGCCAGCAGGACCCTGGACAGAGCCTACAATGAGCAGTTCTTC
J: TRBJ2-1
D: NA
size: once
V: TRBV2
length: 15

CDR3: CASTVSVIGTGPLNTEAFF
DNA: TGTGCCAGCACCGTAAGCGTTATCGGGACAGGTCCCTTGAACACTGAAGCTTTCTTT
J: TRBJ1-1
D: TRBD1
size: NA
V: TRBV2
length: 19

CDR3: CATSRDDRGRTEAFF
DNA: TGTGCCACCAGCAGAGATGACAGGGGACGAACTGAAGCTTTCTTT
J: TRBJ1-1
D: TRBD1
size: NA
V: TRBV15
length: 15

CDR3: CASNMLAGGANTGELFF
DNA: TGTGCCAGCAACATGCTAGCGGGGGGGGCGAACACCGGGGAGCTGTTTTTT
J: TRBJ2-2
D: TRBD2
size: once
V: TRBV13
length: 17

CDR3: CASSPRDTFTDTQYF
DNA: TGCGCCAGCAGCCCCCGGGACACGTTCACAGATACGCAGTATTTT
J: TRBJ2-3
D: NA
size: NA
V: TRBV5-1
length: 15

CDR3: CASSGGQGLTEAFF
DNA: TGTGCCAGCAGCGGGGGACAGGGGTTGACTGAAGCTTTCTTT
J: TRBJ1-1
D: TRBD1
size: NA
V: TRBV7-2
length: 14

CDR3: CASSQQLAGAYEQYF
DNA: TGCGCCAGCAGCCAACAACTAGCGGGGGCTTACGAGCAGTACTTC
J: TRBJ2-7
D: TRBD2
size: NA
V: TRBV4-1
length: 15

CDR3: CASRGSGGVDEQFF
DNA: TGTGCCAGCAGGGGTAGCGGGGGGGTAGATGAGCAGTTCTTC
J: TRBJ2-1
D: TRBD2
size: NA
V: TRBV2
length: 14

CDR3: CASSSSSGTNTEAFF
DNA: TGTGCCAGCAGTTCCTCCTCGGGGACTAACACTGAAGCTTTCTTT
J: TRBJ1-1
D: NA
size: NA
V: TRBV6-5
length: 15

CDR3: CASIGQTNYGYTF
DNA: TGTGCCAGCATCGGACAGACTAACTATGGCTACACCTTC
J: TRBJ1-2
D: NA
size: NA
V: TRBV5-6
length: 13

CDR3: CASSPGGHNYEQYF
DNA: TGCGCCAGCAGCCCAGGGGGCCACAACTACGAGCAGTACTTC
J: TRBJ2-7
D: TRBD1
size: NA
V: TRBV5-1
length: 14

CDR3: CASSQGTGVGGYTF
DNA: TGCGCCAGCAGCCAAGGAACAGGGGTTGGAGGCTACACCTTC
J: TRBJ1-2
D: TRBD1
size: NA
V: TRBV4-1
length: 14

CDR3: CASSPGAGGLHEQFF
DNA: TGTGCCAGCAGCCCAGGGGCGGGGGGCTTGCATGAGCAGTTCTTC
J: TRBJ2-1
D: TRBD2
size: NA
V: TRBV11-2
length: 15

CDR3: CASMAARASSTF
DNA: TGTGCCAGCATGGCCGCCAGGGCCTCCTCTACCTTC
J: TRBJ1-2
D: NA
size: NA
V: TRBV6-1
length: 12

CDR3: CASRRTGEPQPQHF
DNA: TGTGCCAGCAGACGGACAGGGGAGCCTCAGCCCCAGCATTTT
J: TRBJ1-5
D: TRBD1
size: NA
V: TRBV2
length: 14